These 9 T cell receptor beta chains were sequenced from one sample in a study of cytomegalovirus exposure and HLA in healthy donors. PCR employed 60 Vbeta and 13 Jbeta primers. Libraries were prepared by immunoSEQ multiplex PCR; TCRdb keeps only in-frame clonotypes and omits some of them. The sample shows roughly 200,000 clones, over 65% of them seen only once. Sequenced material: PBMCs. Receptor source: a woman aged 55-70 years in good health and CMV-seropositive.

The J gene is TRBJ2-5, the V gene TRBV2; 9 bases fit TRBD2. Germline-derived CDR1 and CDR2 are SNHLY and FYNNEI. The CDR3 sequence is 14 residues long. V shed 4 bases, J shed 2 bases, and the junction held 2 bases outside the gene matches. This CDR3 is CASSGAGGQETQYF. CDR3 in DNA: TGTGCCAGCAGTGGAGCGGGGGGACAAGAGACCCAGTACTTC.

This rearrangement joins TRBV21-1 to TRBJ2-2; TRBD1 reflects the table's D call only, with no check against the DNA. TRBV21-1 is noted as a pseudogene. The CDR3 has 18 amino acids. CDR3 sequence (DNA): TGTGCCAGCGGGGGAGGACAGGGTTTTCCCTTAGCCCACGGGGAGCTGTTTTTT. Translated, it gives CASGGGQGFPLAHGELFF.

In its sample, this clone was seen once. This chain joins TRBV5-1 and TRBJ2-1; possible D gene TRBD2, 6 bases. V gave up 4 bases and J gave up 1 base, with 12 bases separating them. The CDR3 loop spans 15 amino acids. Germline CDR1 SGHRS, CDR2 YFSETQ. This CDR3 reads CASSRGTQSYNEQFF. The DNA for the CDR3 is TGCGCCAGCAGCCGCGGGACTCAATCCTACAATGAGCAGTTCTTC. Full variable domain (outside the CDR3, taken from reference TRBV5-1 and TRBJ2-1): KAGVTQTPRYLIKTRGQQVTLSCSPISGHRSVSWYQQTPGQGLQFLFEYFSETQRNKGNFPGRFSGRQFSNSRSEMNVSTLELGDSALYLCASSRGTQSYNEQFFGPGTRLTVL.

The rearrangement joins TRBV6-1 to TRBJ2-7, with 9 bases that match TRBD2. V shed 4 bases, J shed 3 bases, and the junction held 7 bases outside the gene matches. Per germline, CDR1 MNHNS and CDR2 SASEGT. The CDR3 contains 15 residues. CDR3 sequence (DNA): TGTGCCAGCAGTGTTTTTGCGGGAGGGATCTACGAGCAGTACTTC. Encoded protein: CASSVFAGGIYEQYF.

On this clone itself: One junction end disagrees with the germline gene, perhaps due to a read error. V gene TRBV19 combines with J gene TRBJ2-6; 11 nucleotides align to TRBD1. Germline V gene lookup returns CDR1 LNHDA and CDR2 SQIVND (reference sequence). The length of the CDR3 is 16 residues. The CDR3 spells CASKDRGRSGANGLTF. CDR3 coding DNA: TGTGCCAGTAAGGACAGGGGGCGGTCTGGGGCCAACGGCCTGACTTTC.

V and J are TRBV18 and TRBJ1-5; D might be TRBD1 (5 bases). Trimming cost V 4 bases and J 2 bases, with 9 bases left between them. Germline V gene data show CDR1 as KGHSH and CDR2 as LQKENI. The length of the CDR3 is 14 residues. The CDR3 loop is CASSLEQGNQPQHF. CDR3 bases: TGTGCCAGCTCACTCGAACAGGGCAATCAGCCCCAGCATTTT.

This chain links TRBV5-8 with TRBJ1-1; TRBD1 is a possible D gene (5 bases). The germline V gene has CDR1 SGHTS and CDR2 YDEGEE. CDR3 length: 14 residues. Between the trimmed V and J ends, which lost 7 bases and 3 bases, there was a span of 16 bases. CDR3: CASPGVGPHTEAFF. DNA for the CDR3: TGTGCCAGCCCGGGGGTGGGGCCCCACACTGAAGCTTTCTTT.

This clone came up a few times. The chain joins TRBV5-1 to TRBJ2-2, with D possibly matching TRBD1 (5 bases). Germline V gene lookup returns CDR1 SGHRS and CDR2 YFSETQ. The V gene lost 0 bases and the J gene lost 1 base, with 10 bases spanning the gap. The CDR3 is 16 residues long. The CDR3 spells CASSLDRPENTGELFF. The CDR3 coding sequence is TGCGCCAGCAGCTTGGACAGGCCTGAGAACACCGGGGAGCTGTTTTTT.

The chain uses TRBV2 and TRBJ1-1; D may be TRBD1 (5 bases). Trimming stripped 3 bases from V and 11 bases from J, with 19 bases between. Germline values: CDR1 SNHLY, CDR2 FYNNEI. CDR3 size: 14 residues. CDR3 bases: TGTGCCAGCAGTGATGGTTGGCAGGGCCGTGGGGCTTTCTTT. Protein product: CASSDGWQGRGAFF.